Shown below are 3 T cell receptor beta chains from a single sample sequenced in a study of T cell clonality in common variable immunodeficiency. Assay used: immunoSEQ multiplex PCR; TCRdb lists only in-frame clones, some missing. This repertoire holds some 45,000 clones, and none appear only once. The sequencing input was peripheral blood mononuclear cells. The receptor set was obtained from a person aged 18 to 75 in good health.

This clone was found many times. The CDR3 end falls 3 residues outside the read, so it is completed with the germline J gene. The rearrangement joins TRBV5-6 to TRBJ1-2; D may be TRBD1 (5 bases). Trimming removed 5 bases from V and 5 bases from J, with 16 bases in between. Germline CDR1 reads SGHDT; CDR2 reads YYEEEE. The CDR3 spans 14 residues. CDR3 DNA, as far as it was read: TGTGCCAGCAGTCCATCACCGGGGGAATATGGC. Protein sequence: CASSPSPGEYG. The full CDR3 is CASSPSPGEYGYTF.

Ten or more counts support this clone. The read ends 3 residues early relative to the CDR3; the germline J gene fills the gap. Other DNA sequences of this sample code for an identical CDR3. The chain recombines TRBV7-3 with TRBJ2-5; maybe TRBD1 (5 bases). V dropped 5 bases and J dropped 2 bases, with 18 bases sitting between them. Germline CDR1 SGHTA, CDR2 FQGTGA. This CDR3 is 16 amino acids long. Incomplete CDR3 DNA: TGTGCCAGCAGCCTATTTGGGCGAACAGGACAAGAGACC. Translation: CASSLFGRTGQET. The CDR3 in full is CASSLFGRTGQETQYF.

Comments on this clone: The read comes to an end 3 residues before the CDR3 does, leaving the germline J gene to fill in the end. J is TRBJ2-7 and V is TRBV19; 7 bases fit TRBD1. V gave up 5 bases and J gave up 0 bases; unmatched junction bases: 10. Germline CDR1 is LNHDA and CDR2 is SQIVND (reference sequence). CDR3 length: 16 amino acids. The covered CDR3 bases are TGTGCCAGTAGTCCCCCGACAGGGATGAGCTCCTACGAG. This translates into CASSPPTGMSSYE. The whole CDR3 protein reads CASSPPTGMSSYEQYF.